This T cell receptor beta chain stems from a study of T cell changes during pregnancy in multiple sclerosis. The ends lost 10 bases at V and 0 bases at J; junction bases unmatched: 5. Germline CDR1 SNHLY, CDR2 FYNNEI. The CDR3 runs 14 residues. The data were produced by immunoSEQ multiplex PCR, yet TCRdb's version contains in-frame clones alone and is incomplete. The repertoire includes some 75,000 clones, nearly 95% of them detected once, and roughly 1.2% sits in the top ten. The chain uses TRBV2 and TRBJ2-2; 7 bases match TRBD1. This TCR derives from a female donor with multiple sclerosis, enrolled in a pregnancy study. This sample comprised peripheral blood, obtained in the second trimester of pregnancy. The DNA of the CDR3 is TGTGCCACCCAACAGGGGTCGAACACCGGGGAGCTGTTTTTT. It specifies CATQQGSNTGELFF.